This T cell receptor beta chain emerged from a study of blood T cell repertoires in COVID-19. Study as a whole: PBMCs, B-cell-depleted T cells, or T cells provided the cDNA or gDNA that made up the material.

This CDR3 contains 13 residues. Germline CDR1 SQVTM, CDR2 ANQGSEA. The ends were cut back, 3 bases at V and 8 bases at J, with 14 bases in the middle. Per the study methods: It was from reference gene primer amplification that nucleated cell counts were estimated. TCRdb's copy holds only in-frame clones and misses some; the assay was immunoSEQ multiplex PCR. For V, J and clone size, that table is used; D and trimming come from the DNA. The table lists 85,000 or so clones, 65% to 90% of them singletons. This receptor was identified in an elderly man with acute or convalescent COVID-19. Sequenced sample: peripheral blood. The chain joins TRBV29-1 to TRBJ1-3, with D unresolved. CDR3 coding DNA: TGCAGCGTTGACAGCGATGCCTCCCACACCATATATTTT. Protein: CSVDSDASHTIYF.